This record looks at one T cell receptor (beta chain) sequence and its context. No antigen is known for it. Germline and junction disagree at one end, which may indicate a read error. The time point: week 35, safety follow-up. Topical imiquimod was applied with each vaccine dose, which held 300 ug of mutant IDH1 20-mer peptide. Repertoires were generated with immunoSEQ multiplex PCR, while TCRdb's copy carries only in-frame clones and drops some. This sample yields some 31,000 clones, of which roughly three quarters are seen a single time; roughly 10% belongs to the top ten. The data derive from a study of a mutant IDH1 vaccine in newly diagnosed glioma. Study-level information: Vaccination began 4-6 weeks post radiotherapy alone, or with temozolomide cycles. Weeks 35 and 47 hosted visits V12 and V13, respectively.

This clonotype was obtained from a woman younger than 45 with glioma. Some clones in this sample may be carry-over from other donors' samples. The sample consisted of PBMCs, taken from a glioma patient whose treatment included an IDH1 peptide vaccine.

The CDR3 here is CASSFPLGRENF. Written as DNA, the CDR3 is TGTGCCAGCAGCTTTCCACTTGGGAGAGAAAACTTC. The chain uses TRBV7-2 and TRBJ2-7; a weak D match, TRBD2 (5 bases). The CDR3 contains 12 residues. In germline, CDR1 is SGHTA, CDR2 FQGNSA.